This T cell receptor beta chain stems from a study of blood T cells in healthy people across ages. Details on this clonotype: Its antigen is unknown.

V dropped 4 bases and J dropped 0; count of bases not matched to a gene: 17. The CDR3 contains 20 residues. The V gene's germline CDR1 is KGHDR and CDR2 SFDVKD. Broader study findings: In these data, TCR beta diversity tracked strongly with naive T cell percentage. Roughly linear age-related decline in beta diversity appeared, significant by age about 40.

A second about 7 to 11 cycle PCR used barcoded and J-beta primers. Every cDNA was tagged by a template-switch adaptor with 12 random nucleotides. TCRdb re-derived calls from the 5' RACE reads in MiXCR, one entry per CDR3 protein. The table records hundreds of thousands of distinct CDR3 sequences, around half of them present only once. The receptor was derived from an elderly man in good health. The sample was blood. The J gene is TRBJ2-3, the V gene TRBV24-1, with 8 positions matching TRBD1. CDR3 amino acids: CATSDPDRAKALTSTDTQYF. Here the CDR3 DNA reads TGTGCCACCAGTGACCCGGACAGGGCAAAGGCCCTAACTAGCACAGATACGCAGTATTTT.